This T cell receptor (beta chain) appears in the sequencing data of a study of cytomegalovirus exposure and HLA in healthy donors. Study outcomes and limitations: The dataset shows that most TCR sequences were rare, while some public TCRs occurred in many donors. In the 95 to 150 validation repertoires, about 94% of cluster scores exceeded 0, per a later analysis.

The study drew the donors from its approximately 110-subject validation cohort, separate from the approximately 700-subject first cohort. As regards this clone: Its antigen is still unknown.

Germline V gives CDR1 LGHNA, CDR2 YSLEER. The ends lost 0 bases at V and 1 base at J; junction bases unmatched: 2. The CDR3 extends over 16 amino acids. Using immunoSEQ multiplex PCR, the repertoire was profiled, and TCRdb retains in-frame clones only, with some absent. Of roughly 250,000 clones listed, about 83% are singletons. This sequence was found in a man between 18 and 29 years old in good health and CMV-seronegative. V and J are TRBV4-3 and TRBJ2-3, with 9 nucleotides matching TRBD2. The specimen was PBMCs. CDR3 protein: CASSQDLAGRTDTQYF. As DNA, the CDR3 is TGCGCCAGCAGCCAAGACCTAGCGGGGCGCACAGATACGCAGTATTTT.